The sequence of this TCR beta chain was determined in a study of blood T cell repertoires in COVID-19. Across the study: From T cells, B-cell-depleted T cells, or PBMCs came the material, which was cDNA or gDNA.

Generated by immunoSEQ multiplex PCR, the TCRdb table keeps only in-frame clones and is missing some. Altogether about 120,000 clones are present, 75% to 85% being singletons, with the ten largest covering 10%. V lost 4 bases to trimming and J lost 5 bases, with 14 bases between them. Germline V gene sequence: CDR1 PRHDT, CDR2 FYEKMQ (reference sequence). The CDR3 is made up of 15 amino acids. The clonotype comes from a human donor in a cohort sampled during active COVID-19. V gene TRBV13 combines with J gene TRBJ1-4, with D possibly matching TRBD1 (5 bases). Material for sequencing was peripheral blood. As DNA, the CDR3 is TGTGCCAGCAGCTCGCTGGGGACTGGGAATGAAAAACTGTTTTTT. Its protein is CASSSLGTGNEKLFF. Full variable domain (outside the CDR3, taken from reference TRBV13 and TRBJ1-4): AAGVIQSPRHLIKEKRETATLKCYPIPRHDTVYWYQQGPGQDPQFLISFYEKMQSDKGSIPDRFSAQQFSDYHSELNMSSLELGDSALYFCASSSLGTGNEKLFFGSGTQLSVL.